This entry is about one TCR beta chain. No cognate antigen has been identified for it. Base qualities are not recorded, but no much larger clone differs from it by a single base. The data derive from a study of blood T cell repertoires in COVID-19 (TCRdb year 2020). Looking at the study overall: The collaborator samples originated in the United States, Italy and Spain and spanned the acute and convalescent phases of COVID-19. The material from the prospective study consisted of cDNA or gDNA derived from T cells, B-cell-depleted T cells, or PBMCs. The dataset comprised deeply sampled blood TCRbeta repertoires from subjects exposed to, actively infected with, or recovered from COVID-19. The repertoires were released in a freely available public database meant as a resource for research on the immune response to SARS-CoV-2. The samples were drawn from the first 160 participants of the ongoing ImmuneRACE study and from 950 to 1,500 subjects provided by 6 global collaborators. A de-identified subject ID, COVID-19 status, age in years and sex were almost always included in the sample metadata. HLA class I and class II types, where available, came from metadata supplied by the sample provider rather than from assay-based typing.

Beyond this particular receptor, the publication reports: The quantity of clinical and demographic metadata differed by source and by participant and was supplied without curation.

TCRbeta CDR3 regions were amplified from genomic DNA using the immunoSEQ Assay, a bias-controlled multiplex PCR. Under the source paper's analysis protocol: Within the assay, amplification of reference gene primers was used to estimate how many nucleated cells each sample contained. Sequence reads were collapsed and filtered to measure the absolute abundance of every unique TCRbeta CDR3 rearrangement. Productive Simpson clonality was computed per sample as the square root of Simpson's diversity index over productive rearrangements. This immuneACCESS table, as held by TCRdb, lists in-frame sequences with V and J called but not all clones. Of the missing ones, under half trace to an unresolved V gene in checked studies; the others have no known cause. V, J and clone size were drawn from that table, and D and trimming were deduced from the DNA. Here the sample has tens of thousands of clones; roughly 80% occur a single time. The top ten clones comprise approximately 5% of the sample.

Whole blood was collected in K2EDTA tubes by collaborating institutions according to the institutions' own protocols. For TCRbeta analysis, collaborators shipped samples in one of three forms: frozen whole blood, isolated PBMCs, or DNA extracted from either of those sample types. CDR3 length: 19 amino acids, cysteine to phenylalanine. The sequence is cut down to CDR3 DNA, 57 bases in frame from base 1. Germline trimming amounts to 3 bases on V and 2 bases on J, with 15 as the count of junction bases outside the gene matches. CDR1 ENHRY and CDR2 SYGVKD are derived from the germline V gene. Sequencing was performed on peripheral blood. This clonotype originated in an older man with acute or convalescent COVID-19. The chain is encoded by TRBV10-3 joined to TRBJ1-5; 8 of the junction bases match TRBD1. The encoded CDR3 is CAISDPPGQGASGNQPQHF. The DNA is as follows: TGTGCCATCAGTGATCCCCCGGGGCAGGGGGCATCGGGCAATCAGCCCCAGCATTTT.